This T cell receptor beta chain comes out of a study of cytomegalovirus exposure and HLA in healthy donors. Study observations and caveats: Donor immune exposure was known only as CMV serostatus.

The PCR made use of 60 Vbeta and 13 Jbeta primers. Produced via immunoSEQ multiplex PCR; TCRdb's table is partial and in-frame only. The sample lists 250,000 to 350,000 clones, roughly 89% occurring once. Of note for this clone: No antigen is known for it.

Germline CDR1 SGHRS, CDR2 YFSETQ. The CDR3 runs 15 residues. Deletions cut 3 bases from V and 1 base from J, with 12 bases between. The chain employs TRBV5-1 and TRBJ2-3; D perhaps matches TRBD2 (5 bases). The sequencing sample was made of PBMCs. This sequence originates from a man aged 40-50 years in good health and CMV-seropositive. The DNA of the CDR3 is TGCGCCAGCAGCTCGGACTTCCGACGCACAGATACGCAGTATTTT. It yields the protein CASSSDFRRTDTQYF.